This TCR beta chain was captured by sequencing in a study of T cell repertoires in cytomegalovirus infection. Study results and caveats: CMV-specific TCR beta clonotypes restricted by HLA-C were the ones dominating the ex vivo response.

CDR3 length equals 13 residues. Germline values: CDR1 MDHEN, CDR2 SYDVKM. Trimming cost V 3 bases and J 15 bases, with 17 bases left between them. In TCRdb, the reads were re-called with MiXCR into one record per CDR3 protein. In the table there are roughly 630,000 distinct CDR3 sequences, 24% of which are singletons. With respect to this clonotype: Its antigen is unidentified.

The material sequenced was CD8+ T cells from PBMCs. The chain has TRBV28 and TRBJ2-2; tentative D call: TRBD1 (5 bases). The sequence was obtained from a human donor in good health (CMV status not recorded). Some clones in this sample may be carry-over from other donors' samples. The CDR3 loop reads CASSLSFGAVVFF. The CDR3 DNA follows: TGTGCCAGCAGTTTGAGTTTTGGGGCAGTGGTGTTTTTT.